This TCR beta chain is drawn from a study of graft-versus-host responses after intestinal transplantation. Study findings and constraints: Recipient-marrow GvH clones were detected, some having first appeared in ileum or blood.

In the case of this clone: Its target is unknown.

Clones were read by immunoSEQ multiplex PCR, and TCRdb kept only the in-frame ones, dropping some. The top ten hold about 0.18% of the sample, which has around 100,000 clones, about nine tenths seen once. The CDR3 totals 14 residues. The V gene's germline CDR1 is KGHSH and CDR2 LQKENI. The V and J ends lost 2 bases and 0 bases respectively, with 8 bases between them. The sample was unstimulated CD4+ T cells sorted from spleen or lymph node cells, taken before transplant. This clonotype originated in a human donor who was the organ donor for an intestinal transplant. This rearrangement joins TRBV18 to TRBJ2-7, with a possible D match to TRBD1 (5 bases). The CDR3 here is CASSPKTASYEQYF. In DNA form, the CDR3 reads TGTGCCAGCTCACCAAAGACAGCCTCCTACGAGCAGTACTTC.